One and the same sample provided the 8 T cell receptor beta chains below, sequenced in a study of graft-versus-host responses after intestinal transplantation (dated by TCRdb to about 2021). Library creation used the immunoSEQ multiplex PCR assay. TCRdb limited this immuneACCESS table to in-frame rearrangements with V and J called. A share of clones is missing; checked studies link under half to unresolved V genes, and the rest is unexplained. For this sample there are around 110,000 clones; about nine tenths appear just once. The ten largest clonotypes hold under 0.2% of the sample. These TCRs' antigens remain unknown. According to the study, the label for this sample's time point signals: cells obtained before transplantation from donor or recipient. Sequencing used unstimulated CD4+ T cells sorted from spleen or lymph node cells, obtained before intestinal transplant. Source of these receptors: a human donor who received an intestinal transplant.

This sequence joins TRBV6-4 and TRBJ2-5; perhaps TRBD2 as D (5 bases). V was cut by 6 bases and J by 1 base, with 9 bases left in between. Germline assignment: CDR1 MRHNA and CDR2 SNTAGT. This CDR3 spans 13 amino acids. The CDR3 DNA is TGTGCCAGCAGGGAGCGGACCCAAGAGACCCAGTACTTC. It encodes CASRERTQETQYF.

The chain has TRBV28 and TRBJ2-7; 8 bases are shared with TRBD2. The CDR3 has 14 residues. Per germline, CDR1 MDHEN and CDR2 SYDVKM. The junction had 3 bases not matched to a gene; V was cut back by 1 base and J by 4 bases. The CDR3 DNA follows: TGTGCCAGCAGTTTATCCCGGGAGGGTTACGAGCAGTACTTC. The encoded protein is CASSLSREGYEQYF.

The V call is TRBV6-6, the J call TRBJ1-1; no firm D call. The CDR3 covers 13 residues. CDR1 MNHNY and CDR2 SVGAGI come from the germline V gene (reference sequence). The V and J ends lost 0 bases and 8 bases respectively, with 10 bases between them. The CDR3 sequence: CASSYSTAGEAFF. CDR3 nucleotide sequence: TGTGCCAGCAGTTACTCCACGGCGGGCGAAGCTTTCTTT.

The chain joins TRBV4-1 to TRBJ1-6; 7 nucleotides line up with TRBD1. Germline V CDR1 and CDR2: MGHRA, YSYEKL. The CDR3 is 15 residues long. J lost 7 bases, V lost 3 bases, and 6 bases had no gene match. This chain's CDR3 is CASSQTGTVNSPLHF. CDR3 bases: TGCGCCAGCAGCCAGACCGGGACAGTGAATTCACCCCTCCACTTT.

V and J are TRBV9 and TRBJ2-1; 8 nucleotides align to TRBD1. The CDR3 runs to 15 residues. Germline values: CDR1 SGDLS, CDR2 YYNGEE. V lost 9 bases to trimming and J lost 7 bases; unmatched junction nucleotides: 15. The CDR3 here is CAKAPGGSLGNEQFF. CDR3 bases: TGTGCCAAAGCGCCAGGGGGCTCTTTGGGGAATGAGCAGTTCTTC.

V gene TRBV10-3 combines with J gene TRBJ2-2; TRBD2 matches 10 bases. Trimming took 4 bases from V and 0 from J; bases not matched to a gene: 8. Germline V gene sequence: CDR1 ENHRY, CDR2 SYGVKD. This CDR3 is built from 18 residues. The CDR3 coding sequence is TGTGCCATCAGTGCCGAGGGACTAGCGATCACGAACACCGGGGAGCTGTTTTTT. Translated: CAISAEGLAITNTGELFF.

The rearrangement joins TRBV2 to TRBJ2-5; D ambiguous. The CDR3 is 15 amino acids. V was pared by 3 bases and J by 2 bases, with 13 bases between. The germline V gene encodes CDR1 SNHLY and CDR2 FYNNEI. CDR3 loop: CASSDNSLLQETQYF. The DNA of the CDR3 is TGTGCCAGCAGTGATAATAGCTTATTACAAGAGACCCAGTACTTC.

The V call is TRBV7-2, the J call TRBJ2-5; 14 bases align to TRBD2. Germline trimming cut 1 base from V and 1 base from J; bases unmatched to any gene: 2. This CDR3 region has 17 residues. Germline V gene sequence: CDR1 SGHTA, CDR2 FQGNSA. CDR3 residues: CASSLGLAGGIQETQYF. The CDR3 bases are TGTGCCAGCAGCTTAGGACTAGCGGGGGGGATCCAAGAGACCCAGTACTTC.